The T cell receptor beta chain under discussion was sequenced for a study of T cells in Graves' hyperthyroidism and ophthalmopathy. Whole-study results and caveats: Blood held most thyroid clonotypes expanded above 0.001 frequency.

The CDR3 spans 15 residues. V lost 6 bases and J lost 3, with 18 bases in between. The germline V gene has CDR1 MDHEN and CDR2 SYDVKM. Amplified regions were TCR beta CDR3 sequences from RNA transcripts. The HTBI set primed first-round TCR CDR3 RT-PCR. One entry per CDR3 protein results from TCRdb running MiXCR on the multiplex PCR reads. The table includes some 210,000 distinct CDR3 sequences, about 15% detected once. Worth noting for this clonotype: Its antigen is undetermined. A much bigger clone sits one base away, suggesting this may be a read error.

Sequenced input: blood. This clonotype originated in a man over 45 with Graves' hyperthyroidism. The chain has TRBV28 and TRBJ2-7, with D perhaps TRBD1 (5 bases). The CDR3 here is CASSMDKDGYYEQYF. The DNA for the CDR3 is TGTGCCAGCAGCATGGACAAGGATGGGTACTACGAGCAGTACTTC.